The 8 T cell receptor beta chains below all came from one sample that was sequenced in a study of blood T cell repertoires in COVID-19. This table comes from immunoSEQ multiplex PCR, and its TCRdb copy is limited to in-frame clones, with some not included. The sample has over 150,000 clones, 65% to 85% seen once. Material for sequencing was peripheral blood. These receptors came from an elderly woman with acute or convalescent COVID-19.

In its sample, this clone was seen a few times. Other nucleotide sequences from this sample produce the same CDR3. This chain joins TRBV30 and TRBJ1-5; D remains ambiguous. Trimming removed 2 bases from V and 0 bases from J, with 5 bases in between. The CDR3 has 13 amino acids. CDR1 GTSNPN and CDR2 SVGIG come from the germline V gene (reference sequence). The CDR3 reads CAWSPGSNQPQHF. The CDR3 DNA sequence: TGTGCCTGGAGTCCCGGTAGCAATCAGCCCCAGCATTTT.

The rearrangement joins TRBV3-1 (or the pseudogene TRBV3-2) to TRBJ2-2; D is ambiguous. Germline CDR1 and CDR2: LGHDT and YNNKEL (reference sequence). The V and J ends lost 3 bases and 6 bases respectively, with 11 bases between them. The CDR3 has 14 residues. The CDR3 DNA reads TGTGCCAGCAGCCAGCCTCCTAGTGCCGGGGAGCTGTTTTTT. It yields the protein CASSQPPSAGELFF.

V is TRBV7-9 and J is TRBJ1-1; the match to TRBD1 covers 9 bases. After removal of 5 bases from V and 3 bases from J, the junction contained 4 bases not matched to a gene. This CDR3 has 14 residues. Germline V lookup: CDR1 SEHNR, CDR2 FQNEAQ (reference sequence). The DNA of the CDR3 is TGTGCCAGCAGCCCCGGACAGGGGCACACTGAAGCTTTCTTT. Amino acid sequence: CASSPGQGHTEAFF.

V is TRBV4-3 and J is TRBJ2-2, with D hard to call. CDR3 length equals 15 residues. The V and J ends lost 1 base and 6 bases respectively, with 12 bases between them. The germline gives CDR1 LGHNA, CDR2 YSLEER. CDR3: CASSQVSGYPGELFF. The CDR3 DNA is TGCGCCAGCAGCCAAGTCTCCGGGTACCCCGGGGAGCTGTTTTTT.

The genes are TRBV6-5 and TRBJ1-2; TRBD1 matches 7 bases. This CDR3 region has 15 residues. Germline CDR1 reads MNHEY; CDR2 reads SVGAGI. After removal of 8 bases from V and 4 bases from J, the junction contained 13 bases not matched to a gene. The CDR3 coding sequence is TGTGCCAGCGCCAGCCCGGGACAGATATTCTATGGCTACACCTTC. Translated: CASASPGQIFYGYTF.

The J gene is TRBJ1-2, the V gene TRBV6-1; tentatively, D is TRBD1 (6 bases). Between the trimmed V and J ends, which lost 2 bases and 8 bases, there was a span of 15 bases. CDR1 and CDR2 from the germline V gene are MNHNS and SASEGT. This CDR3 has 14 residues. DNA of the CDR3: TGTGCCAGCAGTGAACCACAGGGCCTCGGGGGCTACACCTTC. Its protein product is CASSEPQGLGGYTF.

This clone has just one count. This chain uses TRBV6-5 with TRBJ1-6; D not certain. V was cut by 2 bases and J by 8 bases, with 7 bases left in between. CDR3 length: 13 residues. Germline V gene data show CDR1 as MNHEY and CDR2 as SVGAGI. The CDR3 DNA sequence: TGTGCCAGCAGTTACGCGTTTGATTCACCCCTCCACTTT. It translates to CASSYAFDSPLHF.

V usage is TRBV19 and J usage is TRBJ1-1; TRBD1 aligns across 11 bases. This CDR3 is built from 16 residues. Germline CDR1 is LNHDA and CDR2 is SQIVND (reference sequence). V lost 5 bases and J lost 1; bases outside the gene matches: 6. The CDR3 sequence is CASSVGQGVENTEAFF. The DNA for the CDR3 is TGTGCCAGTAGTGTGGGACAGGGGGTAGAGAACACTGAAGCTTTCTTT.